This T cell receptor beta chain was found in a study of identical twins. Study-wide results and limits: Where out-of-frame alpha sequences were twin-shared, they showed excess low generation probability. While abundant cord blood beta clonotypes carried fewer insertions, memory repertoires showed no such pattern. Researchers caution that invariant MAIT and iNKT cells could partly confound zero-insertion analyses.

This clonotype was detected ten times or more. Its antigen is unknown. V lost 6 bases and J lost 9, with 17 bases in between. CDR3 length: 13 amino acids. Unique molecular identifiers were present on cDNA, and template switching added a universal primer site. TCRdb re-called the 5' RACE reads with MiXCR, one entry per CDR3 protein. The sample lists more than 650,000 distinct CDR3 sequences, 5.5% to 6.5% occurring once. This clonotype was sampled from a man younger than 35 in good health. The specimen was naive T cells sorted from blood. V is TRBV12-3 or TRBV12-4 and J is TRBJ1-1, with D unresolved. The CDR3 spells CASSHPLATKAFF. The CDR3 coding sequence is TGTGCCAGCAGCCACCCGTTGGCAACCAAAGCTTTCTTT.